This TCR beta chain was captured by sequencing in a study of blood T cell repertoires in COVID-19. Across the study: COVID-19 samples, acute and convalescent, were from the United States, Italy and Spain. PBMCs, B-cell-depleted T cells, or T cells were the source of the cDNA or gDNA that made up the material.

This clone has only one observation. As originally analysed: Amplification of reference gene primers provided the estimated nucleated cell counts. Sequenced by immunoSEQ multiplex PCR; TCRdb stores in-frame clones only, minus some. V and J calls and clone size come straight from that table; D and trimming were deduced from the DNA. The sample holds roughly 110,000 clones, over 80% seen once. The V gene end was trimmed by 2 bases and the J gene end by 1 base; junction bases not matched to a gene: 6. This CDR3 spans 16 amino acids. From germline, CDR1 is SGHVS and CDR2 FNYEAQ. V gene TRBV7-6 combines with J gene TRBJ2-3, with 7 bases lining up with TRBD2. Source material: peripheral blood. This TCR came from a woman aged 25 to 39 with acute or convalescent COVID-19. The CDR3 is CASSLRSGFRTDTQYF. The CDR3 DNA is TGTGCCAGCAGCTTACGTAGCGGGTTTCGCACAGATACGCAGTATTTT.